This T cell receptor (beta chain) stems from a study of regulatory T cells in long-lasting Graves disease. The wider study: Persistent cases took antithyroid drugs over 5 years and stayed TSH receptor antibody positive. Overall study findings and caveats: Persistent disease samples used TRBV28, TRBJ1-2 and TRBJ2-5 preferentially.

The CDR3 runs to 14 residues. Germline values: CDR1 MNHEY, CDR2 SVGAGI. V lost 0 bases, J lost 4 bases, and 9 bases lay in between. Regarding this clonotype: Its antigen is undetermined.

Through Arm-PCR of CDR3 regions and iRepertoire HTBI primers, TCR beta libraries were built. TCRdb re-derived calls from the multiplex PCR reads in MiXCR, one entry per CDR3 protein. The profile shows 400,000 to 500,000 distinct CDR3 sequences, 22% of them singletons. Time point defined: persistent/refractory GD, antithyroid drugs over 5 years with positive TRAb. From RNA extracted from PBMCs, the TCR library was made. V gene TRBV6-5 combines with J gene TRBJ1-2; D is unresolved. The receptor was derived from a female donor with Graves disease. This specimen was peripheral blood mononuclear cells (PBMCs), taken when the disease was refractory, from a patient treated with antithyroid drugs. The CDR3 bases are TGTGCCAGCAGTTACTCGCGGGGAGTCTATGGCTACACCTTC. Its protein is CASSYSRGVYGYTF.